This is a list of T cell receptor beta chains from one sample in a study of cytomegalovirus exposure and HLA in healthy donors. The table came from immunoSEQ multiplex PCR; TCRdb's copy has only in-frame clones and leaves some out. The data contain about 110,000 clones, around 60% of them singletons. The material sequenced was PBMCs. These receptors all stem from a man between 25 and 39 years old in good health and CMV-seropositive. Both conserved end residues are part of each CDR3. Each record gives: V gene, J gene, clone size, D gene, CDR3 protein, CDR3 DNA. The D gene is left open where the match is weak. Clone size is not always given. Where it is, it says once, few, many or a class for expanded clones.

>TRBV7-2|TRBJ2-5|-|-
CASSFNSAGETQYF
TGTGCCAGCAGCTTTAACTCGGCGGGGGAGACCCAGTACTTC
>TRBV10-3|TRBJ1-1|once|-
CAIRRADTEAFF
TGTGCCATCCGCCGAGCGGACACTGAAGCTTTCTTT
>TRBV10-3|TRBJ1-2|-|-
CAIWTVNYGYTF
TGTGCCATCTGGACAGTCAACTATGGCTACACCTTC
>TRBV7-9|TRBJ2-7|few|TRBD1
CASSPPTGTAYEQYF
TGTGCCAGCAGCCCCCCCACCGGGACAGCCTACGAGCAGTACTTC
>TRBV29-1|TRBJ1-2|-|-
CSVERQGYGYTF
TGCAGCGTTGAACGGCAGGGTTATGGCTACACCTTC
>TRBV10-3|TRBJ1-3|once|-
CAIQGGAEHSGNTIYF
TGTGCCATACAGGGAGGGGCCGAACACTCTGGAAACACTATATATTTT
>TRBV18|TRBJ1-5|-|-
CASSEAGAGNQPQHF
TGTGCCAGCTCCGAGGCTGGGGCCGGCAATCAGCCCCAGCATTTT
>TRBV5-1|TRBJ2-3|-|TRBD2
CASSPRGESDTQYF
TGCGCCAGCAGCCCGCGGGGGGAGTCAGATACGCAGTATTTT
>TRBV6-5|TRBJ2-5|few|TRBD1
CASNLGQGRWETQYF
TGTGCCAGCAACCTCGGACAGGGGAGGTGGGAGACCCAGTACTTC
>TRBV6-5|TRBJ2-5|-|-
CASSKRDKETQYF
TGTGCCAGCAGTAAACGGGACAAAGAGACCCAGTACTTC
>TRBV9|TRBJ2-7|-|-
CASSPGIASSYEQYF
TGTGCCAGCAGCCCGGGGATAGCATCCTCCTACGAGCAGTACTTC
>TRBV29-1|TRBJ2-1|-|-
CSVVDRLAYNNEQFF
TGCAGCGTGGTCGATAGGCTAGCATACAACAATGAGCAGTTCTTC
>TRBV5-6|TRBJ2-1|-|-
CASSLGGDLEQFF
TGTGCCAGCAGCTTGGGGGGGGATCTTGAGCAGTTCTTC
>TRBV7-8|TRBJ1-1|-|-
CASSFGQMNTEAFF
TGTGCCAGCAGCTTCGGACAGATGAACACTGAAGCTTTCTTT
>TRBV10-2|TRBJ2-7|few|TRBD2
CASSDREGLNYEQYF
TGCGCCAGCAGTGACCGGGAGGGGCTAAACTACGAGCAGTACTTC
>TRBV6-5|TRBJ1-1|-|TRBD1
CASSLVQGATEAFF
TGTGCCAGCAGTCTAGTACAGGGGGCTACTGAAGCTTTCTTT
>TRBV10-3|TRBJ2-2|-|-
CAISETPYSVGAGELFF
TGTGCCATCAGTGAGACCCCGTACTCAGTCGGGGCCGGGGAGCTGTTTTTT
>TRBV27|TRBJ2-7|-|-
CASSLGVYYEQYF
TGTGCCAGCAGTTTAGGAGTCTACTACGAGCAGTACTTC
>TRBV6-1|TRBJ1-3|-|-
CASSDRDTIYF
TGTGCCAGCAGTGACCGGGACACCATATATTTT
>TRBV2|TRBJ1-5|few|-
CASSEGILTNQPQHF
TGTGCCAGCAGTGAGGGCATCTTAACGAATCAGCCCCAGCATTTT
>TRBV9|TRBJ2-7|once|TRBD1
CASSVGQGAYEQYF
TGTGCCAGCAGCGTAGGTCAGGGGGCTTACGAGCAGTACTTC
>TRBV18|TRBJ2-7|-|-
CASSRRNRAVEQYF
TGTGCCAGCTCAAGAAGAAACAGGGCCGTGGAGCAGTACTTC
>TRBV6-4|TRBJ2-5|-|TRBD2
CASSDVAGGQETQYF
TGTGCCAGCAGTGACGTAGCGGGGGGGCAAGAGACCCAGTACTTC
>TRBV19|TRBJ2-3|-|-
CASSQMDTQYF
TGTGCCAGTAGTCAAATGGATACGCAGTATTTT
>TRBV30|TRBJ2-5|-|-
CAWSVTGRETQYF
TGTGCCTGGAGTGTAACAGGGAGAGAGACCCAGTACTTC